The 21 T cell receptor beta chains below were found in one sample sequenced in a study of cytomegalovirus exposure and HLA in healthy donors. Both 60 Vbeta primers and 13 Jbeta primers went into the PCR. Using immunoSEQ multiplex PCR, the repertoire was profiled, and TCRdb retains in-frame clones only, with some absent. Here the sample spans approximately 160,000 clones, 65% to 70% being singletons. Sequencing was carried out using PBMCs. Source of these receptors: a woman aged 18-29 years in good health and CMV-seropositive.

J is TRBJ1-5 and V is TRBV6-5; tentatively, D is TRBD1 (5 bases). CDR1 MNHEY and CDR2 SVGAGI come from the germline V gene. Between the trimmed V and J ends, which lost 5 bases and 7 bases, there was a span of 15 bases. This CDR3 contains 14 residues. CDR3 amino acids: CASSLRGGRQPQHF. CDR3 DNA: TGTGCCAGCAGTCTACGGGGGGGTAGGCAGCCCCAGCATTTT.

This sequence joins TRBV19 and TRBJ2-7; no reliable D call. Germline V CDR1 and CDR2: LNHDA, SQIVND (reference sequence). The CDR3 consists of 15 residues. Trimming took 5 bases from V and 3 from J, leaving 17 bases between them. This CDR3 is CASSSLPPASYEQYF. DNA of the CDR3: TGTGCCAGTAGTTCCCTCCCCCCGGCTAGCTACGAGCAGTACTTC.

The rearrangement links TRBV11-3 to TRBJ2-7; TRBD2 is a possible D gene (5 bases). The germline CDR1 and CDR2 sequences are SGHNT and YENEEA. CDR3 length: 14 residues. Trimming took 5 bases from V and 3 from J, leaving 14 bases between them. The CDR3 coding sequence is TGTGCCAGCAGCGCCTCTAGAGACTACTACGAGCAGTACTTC. Protein sequence: CASSASRDYYEQYF.

The CDR3 sequence: CSVDKGAFHYGYTF. In nucleotides, the CDR3 is TGCAGCGTTGATAAGGGGGCGTTTCATTATGGCTACACCTTC. The rearrangement joins TRBV29-1 to TRBJ1-2, with 7 nucleotides matching TRBD1. This CDR3 comprises 14 residues. The V gene end was trimmed by 3 bases and the J gene end by 5 bases; junction bases not matched to a gene: 9. The germline V gene encodes CDR1 SQVTM and CDR2 ANQGSEA.

The gene calls are TRBV6-6 and TRBJ1-3; TRBD1 matches 8 bases. There are 15 residues in the CDR3. Germline V gives CDR1 MNHNY, CDR2 SVGAGI (reference sequence). V dropped 2 bases and J dropped 5; count of bases not matched to a gene: 5. CDR3 bases: TGTGCCAGCAGTTACGAGGACAGGGTGAGAAACACCATATATTTT. Amino acids: CASSYEDRVRNTIYF.

The chain employs TRBV11-2 and TRBJ2-7; perhaps TRBD1 as D (6 bases). V lost 4 bases and J lost 3, with 13 bases in between. CDR3 size: 14 residues. CDR1 SGHAT and CDR2 FQNNGV come from the germline V gene. The CDR3 here is CASSSTGPLYEQYF. DNA of the CDR3: TGTGCCAGCAGCTCGACAGGCCCACTCTACGAGCAGTACTTC.

This sequence joins TRBV6-7 and TRBJ2-1; the match to TRBD2 covers 11 bases. TRBV6-7 is given ORF status, its function remaining uncertain. After removal of 4 bases from V and 7 bases from J, the junction contained 18 bases not matched to a gene. The CDR3 runs 19 residues. In DNA, the CDR3 is TGTGCCAGCAGTTGTTGGACTAGCGGGCGAGAGGCGGGTGGTAATGAGCAGTTCTTC. It translates to CASSCWTSGREAGGNEQFF.

The CDR3 DNA follows: TGTGCCAGCACCTCCACGGGGGACAGCCGCAATCAGCCCCAGCATTTT. It yields the protein CASTSTGDSRNQPQHF. This chain joins TRBV28 and TRBJ1-5, with 7 bases identical to TRBD1. This CDR3 has 16 residues. Trimming cost V 7 bases and J 2 bases; bases outside gene matches: 11. The germline V gene encodes CDR1 MDHEN and CDR2 SYDVKM.

This clone is a singleton in its sample. The V call is TRBV14, the J call TRBJ1-1; D not resolved. V was clipped by 3 bases and J by 5 bases, with 10 bases between them. The CDR3 has 13 residues. Germline V gene sequence: CDR1 SGHDN, CDR2 FVKESK. CDR3 sequence reads: CASSQNSGTEAFF. CDR3 sequence (DNA): TGTGCCAGCAGCCAGAACTCGGGAACTGAAGCTTTCTTT.

J is TRBJ1-1 and V is TRBV5-8; TRBD1 might be the D (5 bases). Germline assignment: CDR1 SGHTS and CDR2 YDEGEE. Trimming removed 0 bases from V and 4 bases from J, with 16 bases in between. CDR3 length: 16 residues. CDR3 amino acids: CASSLAYGAKSTEAFF. CDR3 nucleotide sequence: TGTGCCAGCAGCTTGGCCTATGGGGCCAAGAGCACTGAAGCTTTCTTT.

This clone was recorded once. The chain joins TRBV2 to TRBJ1-2; TRBD1 might be the D (6 bases). Germline loops: CDR1 SNHLY, CDR2 FYNNEI. The ends were cut back, 2 bases at V and 4 bases at J, with 20 bases in the middle. The CDR3 contains 17 residues. As DNA, the CDR3 is TGTGCCAGCAGTGAATTCCGGGACATACTATCTACCTATGGCTACACCTTC. Encoded protein: CASSEFRDILSTYGYTF.

The rearrangement joins TRBV7-8 to TRBJ2-3, with TRBD2 identical over 8 bases. V lost 1 base and J lost 0; bases outside the gene matches: 6. This CDR3 comprises 17 residues. Germline lookup yields CDR1 SGHVS and CDR2 FQNEAQ. CDR3 region: CASSLGAGTRSTDTQYF. For the CDR3, the DNA is TGTGCCAGCAGCTTAGGGGCCGGGACTAGGAGCACAGATACGCAGTATTTT.

The genes are TRBV30 and TRBJ2-7; TRBD1 might be the D (5 bases). The V and J ends lost 0 bases and 2 bases respectively, with 11 bases between them. This CDR3 region has 14 residues. Looked up from germline, CDR1 is GTSNPN and CDR2 is SVGIG (reference sequence). The CDR3 coding sequence is TGTGCCTGGAGTGTAGGACACCTTGCCTACGAGCAGTACTTC. Its protein product is CAWSVGHLAYEQYF.

The V call is TRBV9, the J call TRBJ1-5, with D perhaps TRBD1 (6 bases). CDR3 length: 15 residues. From germline, CDR1 is SGDLS and CDR2 YYNGEE. V was shortened by 0 bases and J by 8 bases, with 15 bases between the two germline ends. CDR3 nucleotide sequence: TGTGCCAGCAGCGTAGACAGGGATGGGAACGAGCCCCAGCATTTT. This codes for CASSVDRDGNEPQHF.

This sequence joins TRBV19 and TRBJ1-5; D perhaps matches TRBD1 (6 bases). The V end lost 4 bases, the J end lost 1 base, and 17 bases lay between the germline ends. Germline V gene lookup returns CDR1 LNHDA and CDR2 SQIVND (reference sequence). This CDR3 region has 17 residues. The CDR3 nucleotides are TGTGCCAGTAGTAACGCACAGGGAGATTGGAGCAATCAGCCCCAGCATTTT. This sequence encodes CASSNAQGDWSNQPQHF.

The chain uses TRBV18 and TRBJ1-2, with 9 bases matching TRBD1. The germline V gene has CDR1 KGHSH and CDR2 LQKENI. The J segment lost 1 base and the V segment lost 4 bases, leaving 7 bases of the junction unmatched. The CDR3 extends over 16 amino acids. CDR3 bases: TGTGCCAGCTCACGACCACAGGGGGCCTTTAACTATGGCTACACCTTC. Protein product: CASSRPQGAFNYGYTF.

This clone appeared once. CDR3 sequence (DNA): TGTGCCAGCAGCTCGCCGGGACTAGAAATTCAAGAGACCCAGTACTTC. Translated, it gives CASSSPGLEIQETQYF. The chain couples TRBV7-9 to TRBJ2-5; 8 bases are a match to TRBD2. Germline CDR1 and CDR2: SEHNR and FQNEAQ (reference sequence). V lost 4 bases and J lost 2; bases outside the gene matches: 9. The CDR3 is 16 residues long.

This clone has a handful of counts. The chain employs TRBV18 and TRBJ1-3, with a possible D match to TRBD1 (6 bases). The CDR3 has 15 amino acids. Trimming cost V 5 bases and J 4 bases, with 15 bases left between them. Germline V gene lookup returns CDR1 KGHSH and CDR2 LQKENI. This CDR3 reads CASSETGKTGNTIYF. The DNA of the CDR3 is TGTGCCAGCTCAGAGACAGGCAAGACAGGAAACACCATATATTTT.

This clone was seen a single time. The rearrangement joins TRBV27 to TRBJ2-7, with D possibly being TRBD1 (5 bases). Germline V lookup: CDR1 MNHEY, CDR2 SMNVEV (reference sequence). Trimming stripped 6 bases from V and 0 bases from J, with 15 bases between. The CDR3 consists of 15 residues. CDR3 residues: CASRGYPDSSYEQYF. The CDR3 nucleotides read TGTGCCAGCAGGGGATATCCCGACAGCTCCTACGAGCAGTACTTC.

This chain connects TRBV5-6 to TRBJ2-5, with 7 bases fitting TRBD1. CDR3 length: 15 amino acids. Germline CDR1 reads SGHDT; CDR2 reads YYEEEE. The trim removed 4 bases at V and 11 bases at J, leaving 17 bases unmatched. The CDR3, as DNA: TGTGCCAGCAGCCCCCGGGGCAGGGGGTCCTTTAAGCAGTACTTC. It encodes CASSPRGRGSFKQYF.

This clone appeared a few times. V is TRBV5-8 and J is TRBJ2-5, with 11 nucleotides matching TRBD1. TRBJ2-7 explains the end of the DNA better; the J call may be wrong. Per germline, CDR1 SGHTS and CDR2 YDEGEE. The CDR3 contains 15 residues. CDR3 in amino acids: CASSLTGQGAYEQYF. The CDR3 bases are TGTGCCAGCAGTCTTACGGGACAGGGGGCCTACGAGCAGTACTTC.